Presented here are 27 T cell receptor beta chains from one specimen sequenced in a study of control samples from healthy donors and cancer patients. Produced via immunoSEQ multiplex PCR; TCRdb's table is partial and in-frame only. The profile shows 200,000 to 250,000 clones, around 94% of them singletons. The sequenced sample consisted of blood. The source is a man aged 45 to 65 in good health.

The chain employs TRBV30 and TRBJ2-5, with D perhaps matching TRBD1 (6 bases). Between the trimmed V and J ends, which lost 7 bases and 8 bases, there was a span of 20 bases. The CDR3 contains 13 residues. Germline assignment: CDR1 GTSNPN and CDR2 SVGIG (reference sequence). In DNA, the CDR3 is TGTGCCTCCTTGGTGGGGGCATATCAAACCCAGTACTTC. Residues: CASLVGAYQTQYF. The full variable domain, in which reference TRBV30 and TRBJ2-5 provide the parts outside the CDR3, is SQTIHQWPATLVQPVGSPLSLECTVEGTSNPNLYWYRQAAGRGLQLLFYSVGIGQISSEVPQNLSASRPQDRQFILSSKKLLLSDSGFYLCASLVGAYQTQYFGPGTRLLVL.

The V gene is TRBV7-9, the J gene TRBJ1-1; TRBD1 matches 9 bases. With V trimmed by 3 bases and J by 1 base, 6 bases remained unmatched. Germline CDR1 reads SEHNR; CDR2 reads FQNEAQ (reference sequence). The CDR3 loop spans 16 amino acids. The CDR3 region is CASSLGPDRGNTEAFF. The CDR3 DNA sequence: TGTGCCAGCAGCTTGGGGCCGGACAGGGGGAACACTGAAGCTTTCTTT.

The chain carries TRBV19 and TRBJ1-3, with D possibly matching TRBD1 (6 bases). V gave up 5 bases and J gave up 4 bases, with 21 bases separating them. This CDR3 region has 17 residues. CDR1 LNHDA and CDR2 SQIVND come from the germline V gene (reference sequence). CDR3 residues: CASSSGTHFPAGNTIYF. CDR3 in DNA: TGTGCCAGTAGTTCCGGGACACACTTTCCGGCAGGAAACACCATATATTTT.

In DNA form, the CDR3 reads TGCGCCAGCAGCACGCCCGGTGGACGGGCCAGTTTAGCAACTAATGAAAAACTGTTTTTT. Amino acids: CASSTPGGRASLATNEKLFF. The genes are TRBV4-1 and TRBJ1-4; D is unclear. Germline V gives CDR1 MGHRA, CDR2 YSYEKL. Trimming shortened V by 5 bases and J by 0 bases, and 25 bases separated the two germline ends. The CDR3 is made up of 20 amino acids.

This rearrangement joins TRBV10-3 to TRBJ2-4; D unclear. CDR1 and CDR2 from the germline V gene are ENHRY and SYGVKD. The V end lost 6 bases, the J end lost 8 bases, and 11 bases lay between the germline ends. This CDR3 contains 12 residues. CDR3 in DNA: TGTGCCATCAGGGATCCGTTAGACATTCAGTACTTC. Its translation: CAIRDPLDIQYF.

The rearrangement links TRBV7-9 to TRBJ2-2; possible D gene TRBD1, 5 bases. There are 15 residues in the CDR3. Germline V gene sequence: CDR1 SEHNR, CDR2 FQNEAQ (reference sequence). The V and J ends lost 5 bases and 0 bases respectively, with 10 bases between them. CDR3 DNA sequence: TGTGCCAGCAGCCCCCCAGGGACGAACACCGGGGAGCTGTTTTTT. As protein: CASSPPGTNTGELFF.

The genes are TRBV11-2 and TRBJ2-2; TRBD2 matches 7 bases. The CDR3 runs to 16 residues. V dropped 4 bases and J dropped 1; count of bases not matched to a gene: 6. The germline CDR1 and CDR2 sequences are SGHAT and FQNNGV. The CDR3 reads CASSSTGGKNTGELFF. In DNA form, the CDR3 reads TGTGCCAGCAGCTCAACGGGGGGAAAGAACACCGGGGAGCTGTTTTTT.

The chain has TRBV11-2 and TRBJ2-7, with 12 bases matching TRBD2. The CDR3 extends over 16 amino acids. V lost 4 bases, J lost 4 bases, and 8 bases stayed unmatched. The V gene's germline CDR1 is SGHAT and CDR2 FQNNGV. The CDR3 sequence is CASSYGLAGRFYEQYF. Here the CDR3 DNA reads TGTGCCAGCAGCTACGGACTAGCGGGGAGATTTTACGAGCAGTACTTC.

This chain uses TRBV6-2 or TRBV6-3 with TRBJ1-3, with 8 bases that match TRBD1. J lost 0 bases, V lost 6 bases, and 7 bases had no gene match. CDR1 is MNHEY, CDR2 SVGEGT, per germline. CDR3 size: 16 residues. The chain's CDR3 is CASSPTGGNSGNTIYF. The CDR3 DNA follows: TGTGCCAGCAGCCCTACAGGGGGAAACTCTGGAAACACCATATATTTT.

The rearrangement uses TRBV3-1 (or the pseudogene TRBV3-2) and TRBJ1-1; no firm D call. The CDR3 runs to 15 residues. V lost 3 bases and J 2 bases, leaving 13 bases between the germline ends. Germline V gene lookup returns CDR1 LGHDT and CDR2 YNNKEL (reference sequence). The CDR3 region is CASSQGSGSNTEAFF. The DNA of the CDR3 is TGTGCCAGCAGCCAGGGGAGTGGCAGTAACACTGAAGCTTTCTTT.

The rearrangement joins TRBV18 to TRBJ1-2; 7 bases are a match to TRBD1. From germline, CDR1 is KGHSH and CDR2 LQKENI. Losses at the gene ends were 1 base for V and 2 bases for J; bases not matched to a gene: 7. CDR3 length: 16 residues. The CDR3 sequence is CASSPLRQGGNYGYTF. CDR3 DNA: TGTGCCAGCTCACCACTGAGGCAGGGGGGAAACTATGGCTACACCTTC.

J is TRBJ1-4 and V is TRBV2; TRBD1 is a possible D gene (5 bases). V was shortened by 7 bases and J by 8 bases, with 17 bases between the two germline ends. CDR1 is SNHLY and CDR2 is FYNNEI in the germline V gene. The CDR3 sequence is 14 residues long. CDR3 in amino acids: CASTPDKAYEKLFF. The CDR3, as DNA: TGTGCCAGCACTCCGGACAAAGCCTACGAAAAACTGTTTTTT.

The chain links TRBV24-1 to TRBJ2-5; D is ambiguous. From germline, CDR1 is KGHDR and CDR2 SFDVKD. The CDR3 is made up of 17 amino acids. Trimming took off 0 bases at V and 3 bases at J, with 16 bases between the two ends. CDR3 DNA sequence: TGTGCCACCAGTGATTTGCTTGGTGGGGAAATGAAAGAGACCCAGTACTTC. Protein sequence: CATSDLLGGEMKETQYF.

This chain joins TRBV7-2 and TRBJ1-1, with TRBD1 as a possible D gene (5 bases). Germline V gives CDR1 SGHTA, CDR2 FQGNSA. This CDR3 contains 13 residues. The V gene lost 6 bases and the J gene lost 13 bases, with 21 bases spanning the gap. The CDR3 coding sequence is TGTGCCAGCAGTTCCACCCGGGACGCTGGGCTTTTCTTT. It yields the protein CASSSTRDAGLFF.

The chain is built from TRBV7-2 and TRBJ2-7; no firm D call. Germline V lookup: CDR1 SGHTA, CDR2 FQGNSA. The CDR3 is made up of 14 amino acids. V was cut by 1 base and J by 2 bases, with 9 bases left in between. The CDR3 DNA sequence: TGTGCCAGCAGCTTAGGCCGGCAGACCTACGAGCAGTACTTC. This gives the protein CASSLGRQTYEQYF. Full variable domain (remainder filled in from reference TRBV7-2 and TRBJ2-7): GAGVSQSPSNKVTEKGKDVELRCDPISGHTALYWYRQSLGQGLEFLIYFQGNSAPDKSGLPSDRFSAERTGGSVSTLTIQRTQQEDSAVYLCASSLGRQTYEQYFGPGTRLTVT.

This chain uses TRBV29-1 with TRBJ2-7; 10 bases line up with TRBD1. J gave up 4 bases and V 4 bases, and 1 base lay outside the gene matches. The CDR3 sequence is 12 residues long. Per germline, CDR1 SQVTM and CDR2 ANQGSEA. CDR3 DNA sequence: TGCAGCGTTGGGGGACAGGGGTACGAGCAGTACTTC. Its protein is CSVGGQGYEQYF.

The V and J genes are TRBV5-1 and TRBJ1-1, with 7 bases fitting TRBD1. V shed 4 bases, J shed 2 bases, and the junction held 11 bases outside the gene matches. The CDR3 contains 16 residues. Germline values: CDR1 SGHRS, CDR2 YFSETQ. CDR3 nucleotides: TGCGCCAGCAGCACCCTGACAGGGCCAGGTAACACTGAAGCTTTCTTT. Translating it yields CASSTLTGPGNTEAFF. Full variable domain (missing parts from reference TRBV5-1 and TRBJ1-1): KAGVTQTPRYLIKTRGQQVTLSCSPISGHRSVSWYQQTPGQGLQFLFEYFSETQRNKGNFPGRFSGRQFSNSRSEMNVSTLELGDSALYLCASSTLTGPGNTEAFFGQGTRLTVV.

The genes are TRBV12-3 or TRBV12-4 and TRBJ2-4; possibly TRBD2 for D (7 bases). The length of the CDR3 is 12 residues. Trimming cost V 6 bases and J 6 bases, with 9 bases left between them. The CDR3 coding sequence is TGTGCCAGCAGGAGGGGGGGAAACATTCAGTACTTC. Its translation: CASRRGGNIQYF.

J is TRBJ1-1 and V is TRBV10-3; TRBD1 might be the D (5 bases). The CDR3 runs to 13 residues. V was pared by 10 bases and J by 7 bases, with 19 bases between. Germline V gene data show CDR1 as ENHRY and CDR2 as SYGVKD. The CDR3: CASGGVSSGEAFF. The CDR3 region has the DNA TGTGCCAGCGGGGGTGTCTCCTCTGGTGAAGCTTTCTTT.

V gene TRBV4-3 combines with J gene TRBJ2-1, with TRBD1 matching over 7 bases. Per the germline V gene, CDR1 is LGHNA and CDR2 is YSLEER. The CDR3 length is 15 residues. V lost 1 base to trimming and J lost 8 bases; unmatched junction nucleotides: 8. CDR3 coding DNA: TGCGCCAGCAGCCAAGGTGGGACAGCCAACCATGAGCAGTTCTTC. It yields the protein CASSQGGTANHEQFF.

The chain carries TRBV28 and TRBJ2-5, with D tentatively TRBD1 (5 bases). CDR3 length equals 15 residues. Germline V gene sequence: CDR1 MDHEN, CDR2 SYDVKM. Trimming removed 7 bases from V and 1 base from J, with 16 bases in between. CDR3 sequence reads: CASNTPLGLQETQYF. The CDR3, as DNA: TGTGCCAGCAACACACCTCTGGGGCTCCAAGAGACCCAGTACTTC.

The rearrangement uses TRBV6-1 and TRBJ1-2; D remains ambiguous. Germline V CDR1 and CDR2: MNHNS, SASEGT. This CDR3 is 12 amino acids long. Trimming removed 3 bases at V and 8 bases at J, with 10 bases between. DNA of the CDR3: TGTGCCAGCAGTGACCCCTTGTGGGGCTACACCTTC. Amino acid sequence: CASSDPLWGYTF.

The chain links TRBV7-2 to TRBJ2-1; 11 positions match TRBD2. From germline, CDR1 is SGHTA and CDR2 FQGNSA. V trimming: 3 bases; J trimming: 2 bases; junction bases outside the gene matches: 0. The CDR3 runs to 15 residues. The CDR3 loop is CASSLTSGTYNEQFF. The CDR3 region has the DNA TGTGCCAGCAGCTTGACTAGCGGGACCTACAATGAGCAGTTCTTC. The whole variable domain, filled in from reference TRBV7-2 and TRBJ2-1, reads GAGVSQSPSNKVTEKGKDVELRCDPISGHTALYWYRQSLGQGLEFLIYFQGNSAPDKSGLPSDRFSAERTGGSVSTLTIQRTQQEDSAVYLCASSLTSGTYNEQFFGPGTRLTVL.

This chain uses TRBV10-2 with TRBJ2-7, with a possible D match to TRBD1 (5 bases). Germline V CDR1 and CDR2: WSHSY, SAAADI. The CDR3 loop spans 14 amino acids. Trimming took off 0 bases at V and 2 bases at J, with 8 bases between the two ends. CDR3 bases: TGCGCCAGCAGTGAGTCTACAGGCCCCTACGAGCAGTACTTC. Translated, it gives CASSESTGPYEQYF.

The chain links TRBV7-2 to TRBJ1-6; D call uncertain. CDR3 length equals 15 residues. Germline lookup yields CDR1 SGHTA and CDR2 FQGNSA. V lost 3 bases and J lost 7, with 13 bases in between. In DNA form, the CDR3 reads TGTGCCAGCAGCTTGAACGTGGGGTTGAATTCACCCCTCCACTTT. Translation gives CASSLNVGLNSPLHF.

The chain couples TRBV4-1 to TRBJ1-2; D might be TRBD1 (6 bases). The CDR3 consists of 13 residues. The V gene's germline CDR1 is MGHRA and CDR2 YSYEKL. V lost 0 bases and J lost 8, with 10 bases in between. The CDR3 here is CASSQEQGLGYTF. CDR3 nucleotide sequence: TGCGCCAGCAGCCAAGAACAGGGTCTAGGCTACACCTTC.

The genes are TRBV28 and TRBJ1-6; perhaps TRBD1 as D (6 bases). V lost 3 bases, J lost 6 bases, and 12 bases lay in between. This CDR3 is built from 15 residues. Germline assignment: CDR1 MDHEN and CDR2 SYDVKM. The CDR3 loop is CASSFVRGSNSPLHF. As DNA, the CDR3 is TGTGCCAGCAGTTTTGTCAGGGGATCTAATTCACCCCTCCACTTT.